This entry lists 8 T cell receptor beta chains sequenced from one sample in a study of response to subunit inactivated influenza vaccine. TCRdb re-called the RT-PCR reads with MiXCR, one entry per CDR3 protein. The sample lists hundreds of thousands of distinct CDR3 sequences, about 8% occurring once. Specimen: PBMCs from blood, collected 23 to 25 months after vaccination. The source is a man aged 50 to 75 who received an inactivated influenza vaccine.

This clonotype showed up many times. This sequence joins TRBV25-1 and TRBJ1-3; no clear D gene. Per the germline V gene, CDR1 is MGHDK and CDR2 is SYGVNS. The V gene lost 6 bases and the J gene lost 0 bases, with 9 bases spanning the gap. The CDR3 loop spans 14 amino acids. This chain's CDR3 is CASRGNPSGNTIYF. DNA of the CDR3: TGTGCCAGCAGAGGGAACCCCTCTGGAAACACCATATATTTT.

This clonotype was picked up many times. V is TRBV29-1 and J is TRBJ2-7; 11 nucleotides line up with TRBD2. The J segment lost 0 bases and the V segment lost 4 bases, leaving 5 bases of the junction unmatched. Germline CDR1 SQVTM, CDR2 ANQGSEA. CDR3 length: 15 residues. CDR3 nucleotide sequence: TGCAGCGTTGGGGGACTAGCGGAAAGCTCCTACGAGCAGTACTTC. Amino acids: CSVGGLAESSYEQYF.

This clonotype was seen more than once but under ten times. The CDR3 DNA reads as TGTGCCATTCCGGACAGGGAGGTACATGAGCAGTTCTTC. Protein: CAIPDREVHEQFF. This chain uses TRBV28 with TRBJ2-1; 8 nucleotides align to TRBD1. CDR3 length equals 13 residues. The germline CDR1 and CDR2 sequences are MDHEN and SYDVKM. The V and J ends lost 10 bases and 8 bases, in that order; junction bases with no gene match: 10.

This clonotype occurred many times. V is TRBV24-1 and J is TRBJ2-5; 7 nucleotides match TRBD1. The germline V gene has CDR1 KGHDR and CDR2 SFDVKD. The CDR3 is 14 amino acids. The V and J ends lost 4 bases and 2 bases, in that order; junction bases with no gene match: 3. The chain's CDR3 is CATSEATGQETQYF. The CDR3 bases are TGTGCCACCAGTGAGGCGACAGGGCAAGAGACCCAGTACTTC.

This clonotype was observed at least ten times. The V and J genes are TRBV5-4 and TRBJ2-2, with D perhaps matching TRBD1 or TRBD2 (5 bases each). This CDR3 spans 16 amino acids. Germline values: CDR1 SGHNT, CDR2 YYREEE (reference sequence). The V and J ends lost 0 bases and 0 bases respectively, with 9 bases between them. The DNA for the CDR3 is TGTGCCAGCAGCTTGGGGGGGAACGCGAACACCGGGGAGCTGTTTTTT. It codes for CASSLGGNANTGELFF. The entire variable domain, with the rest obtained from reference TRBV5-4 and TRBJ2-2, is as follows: ETGVTQSPTHLIKTRGQQVTLRCSSQSGHNTVSWYQQALGQGPQFIFQYYREEENGRGNFPPRFSGLQFPNYSSELNVNALELDDSALYLCASSLGGNANTGELFFGEGSRLTVL.

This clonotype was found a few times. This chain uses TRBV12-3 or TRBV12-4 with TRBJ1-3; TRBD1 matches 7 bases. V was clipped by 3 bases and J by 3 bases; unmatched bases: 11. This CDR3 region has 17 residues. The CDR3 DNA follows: TGTGCCAGCAGTTTTTTCTTGACAGGGAAGTTTGGAAACACCATATATTTT. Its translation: CASSFFLTGKFGNTIYF.

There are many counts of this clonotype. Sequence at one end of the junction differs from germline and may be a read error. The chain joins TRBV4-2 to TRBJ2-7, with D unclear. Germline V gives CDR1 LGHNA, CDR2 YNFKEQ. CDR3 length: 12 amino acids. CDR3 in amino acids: CASSQDAYDQYF. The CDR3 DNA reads TGTGCCAGCAGCCAAGATGCTTACGACCAGTACTTC.

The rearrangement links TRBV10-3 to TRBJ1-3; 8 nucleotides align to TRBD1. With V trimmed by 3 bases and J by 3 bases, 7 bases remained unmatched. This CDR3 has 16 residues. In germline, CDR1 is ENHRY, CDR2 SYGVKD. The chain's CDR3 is CAISDEQGVFGNTIYF. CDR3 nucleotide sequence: TGTGCCATCAGTGACGAACAGGGGGTTTTTGGAAACACCATATATTTT.